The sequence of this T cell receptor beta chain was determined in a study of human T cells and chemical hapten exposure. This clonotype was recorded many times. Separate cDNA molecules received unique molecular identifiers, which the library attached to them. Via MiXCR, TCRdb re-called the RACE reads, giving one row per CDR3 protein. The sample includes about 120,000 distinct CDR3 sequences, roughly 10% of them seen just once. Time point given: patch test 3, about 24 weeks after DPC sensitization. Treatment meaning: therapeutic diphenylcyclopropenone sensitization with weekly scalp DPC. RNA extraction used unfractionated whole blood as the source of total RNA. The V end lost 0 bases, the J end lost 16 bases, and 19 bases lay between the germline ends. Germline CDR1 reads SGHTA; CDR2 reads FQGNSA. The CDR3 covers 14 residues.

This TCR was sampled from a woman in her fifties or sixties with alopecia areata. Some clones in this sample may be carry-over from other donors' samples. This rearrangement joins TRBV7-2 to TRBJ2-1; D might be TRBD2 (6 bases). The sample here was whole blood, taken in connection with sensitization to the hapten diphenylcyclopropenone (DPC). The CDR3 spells CASSLAGGLRGGFF. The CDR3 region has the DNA TGTGCCAGCAGCTTAGCGGGAGGACTTCGAGGAGGCTTCTTC. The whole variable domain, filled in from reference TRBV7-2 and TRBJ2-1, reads GAGVSQSPSNKVTEKGKDVELRCDPISGHTALYWYRQSLGQGLEFLIYFQGNSAPDKSGLPSDRFSAERTGGSVSTLTIQRTQQEDSAVYLCASSLAGGLRGGFFGPGTRLTVL.